This T cell receptor beta chain was observed in a study of blood T cell repertoires in COVID-19. In the study overall: The cDNA or gDNA used as material had been derived from T cells, B-cell-depleted T cells, or PBMCs.

The germline gives CDR1 SGDLS, CDR2 YYNGEE. V lost 3 bases, J lost 11 bases, and 11 bases lay in between. This CDR3 comprises 11 residues. A single count supports this clone. Original data processing: Reference gene primer amplification in the assay estimated nucleated cell counts. Method: immunoSEQ multiplex PCR; TCRdb's copy keeps in-frame clones and lacks some. V, J and clone size are taken as reported in that table, and D and trimming were inferred from the DNA itself. The sample yields about 35,000 clones, approximately 78% seen once. The chain is built from TRBV9 and TRBJ1-1, with no clear D. The sample was peripheral blood. The TCR was taken from a human donor in a cohort sampled during active or convalescent COVID-19. The donor label of this sample is uncertain. The CDR3 loop is CASSAGGFAFF. The CDR3 DNA follows: TGTGCCAGCAGCGCAGGAGGGTTTGCTTTCTTT.